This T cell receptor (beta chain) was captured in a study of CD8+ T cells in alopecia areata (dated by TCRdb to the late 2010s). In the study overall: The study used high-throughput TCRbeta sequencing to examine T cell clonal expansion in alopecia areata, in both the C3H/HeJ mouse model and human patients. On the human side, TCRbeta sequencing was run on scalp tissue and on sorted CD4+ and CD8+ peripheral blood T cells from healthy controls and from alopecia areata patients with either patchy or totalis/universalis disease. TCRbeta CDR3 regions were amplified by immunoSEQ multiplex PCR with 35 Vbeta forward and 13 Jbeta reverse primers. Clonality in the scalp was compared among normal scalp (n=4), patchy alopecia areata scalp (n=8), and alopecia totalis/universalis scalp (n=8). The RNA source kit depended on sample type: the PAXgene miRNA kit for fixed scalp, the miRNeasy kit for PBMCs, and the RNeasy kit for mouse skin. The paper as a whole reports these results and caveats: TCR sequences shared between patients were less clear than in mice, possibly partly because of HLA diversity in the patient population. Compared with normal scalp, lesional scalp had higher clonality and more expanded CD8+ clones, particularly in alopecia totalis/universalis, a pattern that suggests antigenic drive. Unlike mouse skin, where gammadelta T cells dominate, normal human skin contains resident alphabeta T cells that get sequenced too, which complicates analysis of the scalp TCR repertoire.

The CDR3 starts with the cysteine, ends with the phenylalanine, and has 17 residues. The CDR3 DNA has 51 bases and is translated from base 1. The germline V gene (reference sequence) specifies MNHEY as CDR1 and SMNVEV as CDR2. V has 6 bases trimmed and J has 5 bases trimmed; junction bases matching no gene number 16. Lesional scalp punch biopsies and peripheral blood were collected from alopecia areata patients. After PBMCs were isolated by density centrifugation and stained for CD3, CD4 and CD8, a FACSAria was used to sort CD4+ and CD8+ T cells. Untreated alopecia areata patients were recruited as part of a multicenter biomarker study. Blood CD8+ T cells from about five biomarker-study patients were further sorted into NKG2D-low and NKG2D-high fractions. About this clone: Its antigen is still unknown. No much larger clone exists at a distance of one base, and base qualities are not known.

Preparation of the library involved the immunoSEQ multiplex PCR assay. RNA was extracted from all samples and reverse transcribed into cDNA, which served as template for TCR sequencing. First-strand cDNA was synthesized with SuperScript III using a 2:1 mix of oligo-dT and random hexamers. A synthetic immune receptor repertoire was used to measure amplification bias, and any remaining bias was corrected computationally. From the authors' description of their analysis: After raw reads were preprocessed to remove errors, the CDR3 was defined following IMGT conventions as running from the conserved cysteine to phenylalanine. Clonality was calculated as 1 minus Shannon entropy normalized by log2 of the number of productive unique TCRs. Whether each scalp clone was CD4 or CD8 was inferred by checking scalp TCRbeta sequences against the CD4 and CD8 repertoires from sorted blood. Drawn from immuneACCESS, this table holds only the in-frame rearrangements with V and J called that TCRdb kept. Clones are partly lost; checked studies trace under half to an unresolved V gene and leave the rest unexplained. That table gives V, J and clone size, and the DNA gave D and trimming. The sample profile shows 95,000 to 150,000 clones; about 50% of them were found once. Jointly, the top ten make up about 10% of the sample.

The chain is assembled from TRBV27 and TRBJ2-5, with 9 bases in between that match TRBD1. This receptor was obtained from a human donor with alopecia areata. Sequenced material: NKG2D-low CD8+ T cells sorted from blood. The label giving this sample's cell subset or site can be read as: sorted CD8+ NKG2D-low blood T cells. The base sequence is TGTGCCAGCAGAACCGGGACAGGGCCAGAATTGTCCGAGACCCAGTACTTC. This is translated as CASRTGTGPELSETQYF.